This is a list of T cell receptor beta chains from one sample in a study of response to subunit inactivated influenza vaccine. MiXCR was run by TCRdb on the RT-PCR reads, yielding one entry per CDR3 protein. The table has about 520,000 distinct CDR3 sequences, 9.5% to 12% seen once. Sequenced material: PBMCs from blood, taken more than 35 days after vaccination. These TCRs come from a man aged 45 to 65 who received an inactivated influenza vaccine. Each CDR3 is given with its conserved first and last residue. A D gene is named only where the DNA matches it firmly. Clone size is stated in some rows and not others, as once, few, many or a class when expanded.

clone_size: many
d_call: -
j_call: TRBJ1-4
v_call: TRBV7-2
cdr3_aa: CASSLGGQSNEKLFF
cdr3_nt: TGTGCCAGCAGCTTAGGTGGACAGTCTAACGAAAAACTGTTTTTT

clone_size: many
d_call: -
j_call: TRBJ2-5
v_call: TRBV4-1
cdr3_aa: CASSQVGGEETQYF
cdr3_nt: TGCGCCAGCAGCCAAGTCGGTGGTGAAGAGACCCAGTACTTC

clone_size: many
d_call: TRBD1
j_call: TRBJ2-1
v_call: TRBV6-2/TRBV6-3
cdr3_aa: CASIGDRADNEQFF
cdr3_nt: TGTGCCAGCATAGGGGACAGGGCAGACAATGAGCAGTTCTTC

clone_size: many
d_call: -
j_call: TRBJ2-3
v_call: TRBV20-1
cdr3_aa: CSAPGTSDTQYF
cdr3_nt: TGCAGTGCTCCCGGGACCTCAGATACGCAGTATTTT

clone_size: -
d_call: -
j_call: TRBJ2-5
v_call: TRBV11-2
cdr3_aa: CASSLNRGGLAGRETQYF
cdr3_nt: TGTGCCAGCAGCCTCAACAGGGGGGGGCTAGCGGGTCGAGAGACCCAGTACTTC

clone_size: few
d_call: TRBD1
j_call: TRBJ2-1
v_call: TRBV29-1
cdr3_aa: CSGWTGTGADEQFF
cdr3_nt: TGCAGCGGGTGGACCGGGACAGGGGCTGATGAGCAGTTCTTC

clone_size: many
d_call: TRBD2
j_call: TRBJ2-7
v_call: TRBV4-2
cdr3_aa: CASSHPSPQREYSYEQYF
cdr3_nt: TGTGCCAGCAGCCACCCAAGCCCCCAGCGGGAGTACTCCTACGAGCAGTACTTC

clone_size: -
d_call: -
j_call: TRBJ2-1
v_call: TRBV6-1
cdr3_aa: CASSPHGQNNEQFF
cdr3_nt: TGTGCCAGCAGTCCTCATGGACAGAACAATGAGCAGTTCTTC

clone_size: few
d_call: -
j_call: TRBJ2-5
v_call: TRBV28
cdr3_aa: CASLAPPGTQYF
cdr3_nt: TGTGCCAGTCTAGCGCCTCCAGGGACCCAGTACTTC

clone_size: -
d_call: TRBD2
j_call: TRBJ2-3
v_call: TRBV3-1
cdr3_aa: CASSQDLRLAGVAQYF
cdr3_nt: TGTGCCAGCAGCCAAGATCTTAGACTAGCGGGAGTGGCGCAGTATTTT

clone_size: -
d_call: TRBD1
j_call: TRBJ2-7
v_call: TRBV5-1
cdr3_aa: CASSLTGESEQYF
cdr3_nt: TGCGCCAGCAGCTTGACAGGGGAGAGCGAGCAGTACTTC

clone_size: few
d_call: TRBD2
j_call: TRBJ2-3
v_call: TRBV12-3/TRBV12-4
cdr3_aa: CASSLGYMRGGTDTQYF
cdr3_nt: TGTGCCAGCAGTTTAGGGTACATGCGGGGGGGGACAGATACGCAGTATTTT

clone_size: few
d_call: TRBD1
j_call: TRBJ2-7
v_call: TRBV28
cdr3_aa: CASSLEPGDRRSYEQYF
cdr3_nt: TGTGCCAGCAGTTTAGAGCCCGGGGACAGACGCTCCTACGAGCAGTACTTC

clone_size: few
d_call: -
j_call: TRBJ2-5
v_call: TRBV11-2
cdr3_aa: CASSLQLAEETQYF
cdr3_nt: TGTGCCAGCAGCTTACAACTAGCAGAAGAGACCCAGTACTTC

clone_size: once
d_call: TRBD1
j_call: TRBJ2-1
v_call: TRBV24-1
cdr3_aa: CATSDFNPTGQGAYNEQFF
cdr3_nt: TGTGCCACCAGTGATTTTAACCCCACAGGACAGGGGGCGTACAATGAGCAGTTCTTC

clone_size: -
d_call: -
j_call: TRBJ2-1
v_call: TRBV7-9
cdr3_aa: CASSLERTPPLF
cdr3_nt: TGTGCCAGCAGCTTAGAAAGGACTCCCCCTCTCTTC

clone_size: many
d_call: TRBD1
j_call: TRBJ2-7
v_call: TRBV6-1
cdr3_aa: CASSLTFSGQGGHEQYF
cdr3_nt: TGTGCCAGCAGTCTGACATTCTCGGGACAGGGGGGCCACGAGCAGTACTTC

clone_size: many
d_call: -
j_call: TRBJ2-7
v_call: TRBV5-1
cdr3_aa: CASSLRGIGHEQYF
cdr3_nt: TGCGCCAGCAGCTTGAGAGGGATTGGGCACGAGCAGTACTTC

clone_size: -
d_call: -
j_call: TRBJ1-1
v_call: TRBV7-9
cdr3_aa: CASSLRDKKEAFF
cdr3_nt: TGTGCCAGCAGCTTAAGGGACAAGAAGGAAGCTTTCTTT

clone_size: many
d_call: -
j_call: TRBJ1-1
v_call: TRBV6-2/TRBV6-3
cdr3_aa: CASHAGGAWSEAFF
cdr3_nt: TGTGCCAGCCACGCTGGGGGGGCTTGGAGTGAAGCTTTCTTT

clone_size: -
d_call: TRBD2
j_call: TRBJ2-3
v_call: TRBV28
cdr3_aa: CASSPTSGSSPDTQYF
cdr3_nt: TGTGCCAGCAGCCCTACCAGCGGGAGTAGCCCAGATACGCAGTATTTT

clone_size: many
d_call: -
j_call: TRBJ2-3
v_call: TRBV12-3/TRBV12-4
cdr3_aa: CASSPRTGTDTQYF
cdr3_nt: TGTGCCAGCAGTCCCCGGACAGGCACAGATACGCAGTATTTT

clone_size: -
d_call: TRBD1
j_call: TRBJ2-1
v_call: TRBV7-7
cdr3_aa: CASSSDRGGNEQFF
cdr3_nt: TGTGCTAGCAGCTCCGACAGGGGAGGCAATGAGCAGTTCTTC

clone_size: few
d_call: -
j_call: TRBJ1-1
v_call: TRBV15
cdr3_aa: CATSRDIRREAFF
cdr3_nt: TGTGCCACCAGCAGAGATATTCGCAGGGAAGCTTTCTTT

clone_size: -
d_call: TRBD2
j_call: TRBJ2-5
v_call: TRBV7-2
cdr3_aa: CASKRLAGRDETQYF
cdr3_nt: TGTGCCAGCAAGCGACTAGCGGGGAGGGATGAGACCCAGTACTTC

clone_size: -
d_call: -
j_call: TRBJ1-1
v_call: TRBV9
cdr3_aa: CASSVGRANTEAFF
cdr3_nt: TGTGCCAGCAGCGTAGGGCGGGCCAACACTGAAGCTTTCTTT

clone_size: many
d_call: -
j_call: TRBJ2-3
v_call: TRBV29-1
cdr3_aa: CSVESGVVDTQYF
cdr3_nt: TGCAGCGTTGAATCAGGGGTAGTAGATACGCAGTATTTT

clone_size: -
d_call: TRBD2
j_call: TRBJ2-7
v_call: TRBV27
cdr3_aa: CASSLAGVGSYEQYF
cdr3_nt: TGTGCCAGCAGTTTAGCGGGGGTCGGCTCCTACGAGCAGTACTTC

clone_size: -
d_call: TRBD1
j_call: TRBJ2-5
v_call: TRBV12-3/TRBV12-4
cdr3_aa: CASSWYRGLGEETQYF
cdr3_nt: TGTGCCAGCAGTTGGTACAGGGGGCTAGGGGAAGAGACCCAGTACTTC

clone_size: -
d_call: -
j_call: TRBJ2-3
v_call: TRBV6-2/TRBV6-3
cdr3_aa: CASSFDGGPWDTQYF
cdr3_nt: TGTGCCAGCAGTTTTGACGGGGGGCCGTGGGATACGCAGTATTTT

clone_size: -
d_call: -
j_call: TRBJ1-2
v_call: TRBV6-2/TRBV6-3
cdr3_aa: CAERGADGYTF
cdr3_nt: TGTGCCGAGAGGGGCGCCGATGGCTACACCTTC

clone_size: many
d_call: TRBD2
j_call: TRBJ2-7
v_call: TRBV20-1
cdr3_aa: CSAPRLAVYEQYF
cdr3_nt: TGCAGTGCTCCCAGACTAGCGGTGTACGAGCAGTACTTC

clone_size: few
d_call: TRBD2
j_call: TRBJ2-1
v_call: TRBV29-1
cdr3_aa: CSVGLLAGTEQFF
cdr3_nt: TGCAGCGTTGGGCTACTAGCGGGGACTGAGCAGTTCTTC

clone_size: -
d_call: TRBD2
j_call: TRBJ2-3
v_call: TRBV27
cdr3_aa: CASSLELAGGEVDTQYF
cdr3_nt: TGTGCCAGCAGTTTAGAGCTAGCGGGCGGAGAGGTGGATACGCAGTATTTT

clone_size: -
d_call: TRBD2
j_call: TRBJ2-5
v_call: TRBV10-3
cdr3_aa: CAISEDSGGKTQYF
cdr3_nt: TGTGCCATCAGTGAAGATAGCGGGGGTAAGACCCAGTACTTC

clone_size: -
d_call: -
j_call: TRBJ2-7
v_call: TRBV3-1
cdr3_aa: CASSQEPGASYEQYF
cdr3_nt: TGTGCCAGCAGCCAAGAACCGGGGGCCTCCTACGAGCAGTACTTC

clone_size: few
d_call: TRBD1
j_call: TRBJ2-3
v_call: TRBV2
cdr3_aa: CASSRAGGAGTDTQYF
cdr3_nt: TGTGCCAGCAGTAGAGCAGGGGGCGCGGGCACAGATACGCAGTATTTT

clone_size: -
d_call: -
j_call: TRBJ2-1
v_call: TRBV30
cdr3_aa: CAWGQEAEQFF
cdr3_nt: TGTGCCTGGGGACAAGAGGCTGAGCAGTTCTTC